The 21 T cell receptor beta chains reported below all come from one sample, sequenced in a study of blood T cell repertoires in COVID-19. Produced via immunoSEQ multiplex PCR; TCRdb's table is partial and in-frame only. The sample lists just over 95,000 clones, 82% occurring once. Input material: peripheral blood. The receptors shown here come from a man older than 75 with acute or convalescent COVID-19.

V and J are TRBV11-2 and TRBJ2-7, with D uncertain. Germline CDR1 and CDR2: SGHAT and FQNNGV. Trimming shortened V by 0 bases and J by 0 bases, and 9 bases separated the two germline ends. This CDR3 has 15 residues. The CDR3 nucleotides are TGTGCCAGCAGCTTAGAGGTCGGTACCTCCTACGAGCAGTACTTC. Its translation: CASSLEVGTSYEQYF.

This clone was observed a single time. V is TRBV27 and J is TRBJ2-7, with 7 bases aligning to TRBD1. CDR3 length equals 15 residues. V lost 0 bases and J lost 1; bases outside the gene matches: 3. Germline loops: CDR1 MNHEY, CDR2 SMNVEV (reference sequence). The CDR3 DNA is TGTGCCAGCAGTTTATCATACAGGGGATCCTACGAGCAGTACTTC. This translates into CASSLSYRGSYEQYF.

The V gene is TRBV2, the J gene TRBJ2-5, with TRBD2 as a possible D gene (7 bases). The germline V gene encodes CDR1 SNHLY and CDR2 FYNNEI. There are 13 residues in the CDR3. Trimming took 7 bases from V and 5 from J, leaving 14 bases between them. CDR3 amino acids: CASTEGGPETQYF. In nucleotides, the CDR3 is TGTGCCAGCACCGAGGGGGGGCCTGAGACCCAGTACTTC.

CDR3: CASSQDRDLGPVNSPLHF. DNA of the CDR3: TGTGCCAGCAGTCAGGACAGGGACCTCGGCCCCGTTAATTCACCCCTCCACTTT. This chain links TRBV28 with TRBJ1-6; 8 bases are shared with TRBD1. This CDR3 contains 18 residues. The germline CDR1 and CDR2 sequences are MDHEN and SYDVKM. The J segment lost 6 bases and the V segment lost 5 bases, leaving 15 bases of the junction unmatched.

This clone appeared a few times. The chain has TRBV10-3 and TRBJ2-3; TRBD2 matches 8 bases. V dropped 10 bases and J dropped 1; count of bases not matched to a gene: 7. The length of the CDR3 is 14 residues. Per germline, CDR1 ENHRY and CDR2 SYGVKD. DNA for the CDR3: TGTGCCAACGGTCAGGGACTAGGCACAGATACGCAGTATTTT. Amino acids: CANGQGLGTDTQYF.

The genes are TRBV9 and TRBJ1-2; 9 bases map to TRBD1. The J segment lost 2 bases and the V segment lost 3 bases, leaving 17 bases of the junction unmatched. The CDR3 has 19 amino acids. Germline V CDR1 and CDR2: SGDLS, YYNGEE. CDR3 nucleotide sequence: TGTGCCAGCAGCGGGGATCGGGACAGGGAGGGAGTCAGGAACTATGGCTACACCTTC. Residues: CASSGDRDREGVRNYGYTF.

The chain couples TRBV6-5 to TRBJ1-6; D gene ambiguous. This CDR3 contains 11 residues. Trimming pared 2 bases from V and 9 bases from J, leaving 2 bases between. The germline V gene has CDR1 MNHEY and CDR2 SVGAGI. The CDR3 here is CASSYRSPLHF. The DNA of the CDR3 is TGTGCCAGCAGTTACCGTTCACCCCTCCACTTT.

This clone was detected a few times. The chain uses TRBV18 and TRBJ1-5; D perhaps matches TRBD1 (6 bases). CDR1 and CDR2 from the germline V gene are KGHSH and LQKENI. CDR3 length: 14 amino acids. The V end lost 6 bases, the J end lost 4 bases, and 13 bases lay between the germline ends. The chain's CDR3 is CASSSDSSNQPQHF. The CDR3 nucleotides read TGTGCCAGCTCGTCGGACAGTAGTAATCAGCCCCAGCATTTT. Together with reference TRBV18 and TRBJ1-5, the CDR3 gives the full variable domain: NAGVMQNPRHLVRRRGQEARLRCSPMKGHSHVYWYRQLPEEGLKFMVYLQKENIIDESGMPKERFSAEFPKEGPSILRIQQVVRGDSAAYFCASSSDSSNQPQHFGDGTRLSIL.

The chain couples TRBV7-8 to TRBJ2-1; perhaps TRBD2 as D (6 bases). This CDR3 has 12 amino acids. Germline-derived CDR1 and CDR2 are SGHVS and FQNEAQ. V was shortened by 5 bases and J by 12 bases, with 14 bases between the two germline ends. CDR3 amino acids: CASSVLAPRQFF. The CDR3 DNA reads TGTGCCAGCAGCGTTCTAGCGCCTCGGCAGTTCTTC.

This chain connects TRBV6-5 to TRBJ2-7; a possible D gene is TRBD1 (6 bases). Germline V CDR1 and CDR2: MNHEY, SVGAGI. The CDR3 consists of 12 residues. V was shortened by 8 bases and J by 5 bases, with 13 bases between the two germline ends. The CDR3 here is CASYTGQDEQYF. The CDR3 DNA reads TGTGCCAGCTATACAGGGCAAGACGAGCAGTACTTC.

In its sample, this clone was seen a few times. This chain connects TRBV5-6 to TRBJ2-7; possible D gene TRBD2, 5 bases. Trimming left V 10 bases short and J 7 bases short, with 24 bases between. CDR3 length: 14 residues. The germline V gene has CDR1 SGHDT and CDR2 YYEEEE. The CDR3 sequence: CASRPRGEAQEQYF. The CDR3 DNA sequence: TGTGCCTCCCGACCCCGGGGAGAAGCTCAAGAGCAGTACTTC.

The chain links TRBV7-2 to TRBJ2-7; TRBD1 agrees at 11 bases. V lost 4 bases, J lost 3 bases, and 11 bases stayed unmatched. Germline V gene lookup returns CDR1 SGHTA and CDR2 FQGNSA. This CDR3 contains 17 residues. CDR3 region: CASSSRDRGNLIYEQYF. DNA of the CDR3: TGTGCCAGCAGCTCAAGGGACAGGGGGAACTTGATCTACGAGCAGTACTTC.

The J gene is TRBJ1-1, the V gene TRBV7-9; D gene uncertain. With 4 bases removed from V and 3 bases from J, the gap between germline ends came to 12 bases. In germline, CDR1 is SEHNR, CDR2 FQNEAQ (reference sequence). There are 14 residues in the CDR3. DNA of the CDR3: TGTGCCAGCAGCTCTGGGCAGGTTCACACTGAAGCTTTCTTT. This gives the protein CASSSGQVHTEAFF.

V usage is TRBV7-8 and J usage is TRBJ2-5; 9 bases line up with TRBD1. This CDR3 has 13 residues. The ends lost 7 bases at V and 5 bases at J; junction bases unmatched: 5. The V gene's germline CDR1 is SGHVS and CDR2 FQNEAQ. CDR3 DNA: TGTGCCAGCAAAGACAGGGGGATGGAGACCCAGTACTTC. Translating it yields CASKDRGMETQYF.

The count of this clone is one. This chain uses TRBV7-2 with TRBJ2-1, with D possibly TRBD2 on 5 matching bases. The CDR3 totals 15 residues. Germline V CDR1 and CDR2: SGHTA, FQGNSA. Trimming removed 0 bases from V and 3 bases from J, with 9 bases in between. This CDR3 is CASSLATGYYNEQFF. Here the CDR3 DNA reads TGTGCCAGCAGCTTAGCGACGGGATACTACAATGAGCAGTTCTTC.

The chain uses TRBV20-1 and TRBJ1-2, with 9 positions matching TRBD1. Germline V gives CDR1 DFQATT, CDR2 SNEGSKA (reference sequence). The CDR3 covers 11 residues. The CDR3 DNA reads TGCACCCCACAGGGGGCAGATGGCTACACCTTC. This gives the protein CTPQGADGYTF.

The V and J genes are TRBV15 and TRBJ2-5; 7 nucleotides align to TRBD1. Germline trimming cut 6 bases from V and 3 bases from J; bases unmatched to any gene: 4. CDR1 is LNHNV and CDR2 is YYDKDF in the germline V gene (reference sequence). The CDR3 extends over 13 amino acids. The CDR3 coding sequence is TGTGCCACCAGGGAGACAGGGAAAGAGACCCAGTACTTC. Protein product: CATRETGKETQYF.

The gene calls are TRBV5-1 and TRBJ1-2, with 7 bases fitting TRBD1. The CDR3 consists of 12 residues. Germline V CDR1 and CDR2: SGHRS, YFSETQ. The V gene end was trimmed by 4 bases and the J gene end by 8 bases; junction bases not matched to a gene: 5. CDR3 coding DNA: TGCGCCAGCAGCGCAGGGGGTGAAGGCTACACCTTC. Translation: CASSAGGEGYTF.

This sequence joins TRBV19 and TRBJ1-1, with D unresolved. Germline CDR1 reads LNHDA; CDR2 reads SQIVND (reference sequence). The germline V and J ends were trimmed by 7 bases and 5 bases, with 17 bases remaining between them. CDR3 length equals 14 residues. The CDR3 sequence is CASTRPPERTEAFF. DNA for the CDR3: TGTGCCAGTACCCGGCCCCCGGAGAGGACTGAAGCTTTCTTT.

V and J are TRBV19 and TRBJ1-1; D not resolved. Germline values: CDR1 LNHDA, CDR2 SQIVND (reference sequence). This CDR3 is 14 amino acids long. The V and J ends lost 7 bases and 6 bases respectively, with 18 bases between them. CDR3 DNA: TGTGCCAGTACTACCGGCAGGTTGCTCCCTGAAGCTTTCTTT. Its protein is CASTTGRLLPEAFF.

In DNA form, the CDR3 reads TGTGCCTCTAGCGGGGGGGCGTTAGAGACCCAGTACTTC. Its protein is CASSGGALETQYF. V and J are TRBV6-5 and TRBJ2-5; 12 nucleotides align to TRBD2. The ends lost 11 bases at V and 4 bases at J; junction bases unmatched: 5. The CDR3 runs 13 residues. The germline V gene encodes CDR1 MNHEY and CDR2 SVGAGI.